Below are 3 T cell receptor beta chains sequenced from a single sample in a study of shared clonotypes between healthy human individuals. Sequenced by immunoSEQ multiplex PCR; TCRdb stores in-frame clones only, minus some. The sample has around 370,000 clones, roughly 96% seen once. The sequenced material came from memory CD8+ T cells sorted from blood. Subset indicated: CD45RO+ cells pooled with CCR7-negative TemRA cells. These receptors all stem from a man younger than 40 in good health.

Here the CDR3 DNA reads TGTGCCATCATTTTCTGGTCCCCGCACTATGGCTACACCTTC. Protein sequence: CAIIFWSPHYGYTF. The chain employs TRBV10-3 and TRBJ1-2, with unresolved D. This CDR3 is 14 amino acids long. V shed 7 bases and J shed 3 bases, with 15 bases lying between them. Germline V lookup: CDR1 ENHRY, CDR2 SYGVKD.

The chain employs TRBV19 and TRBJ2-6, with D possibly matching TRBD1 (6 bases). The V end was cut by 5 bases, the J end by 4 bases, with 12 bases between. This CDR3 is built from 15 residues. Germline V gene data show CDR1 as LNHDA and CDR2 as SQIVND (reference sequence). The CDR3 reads CASSSWGLGANVLTF. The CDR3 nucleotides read TGTGCCAGTAGTTCGTGGGGGCTAGGGGCCAACGTCCTGACTTTC. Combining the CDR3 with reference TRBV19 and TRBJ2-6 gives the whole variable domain DGGITQSPKYLFRKEGQNVTLSCEQNLNHDAMYWYRQDPGQGLRLIYYSQIVNDFQKGDIAEGYSVSREKKESFPLTVTSAQKNPTAFYLCASSSWGLGANVLTFGAGSRLTVL.

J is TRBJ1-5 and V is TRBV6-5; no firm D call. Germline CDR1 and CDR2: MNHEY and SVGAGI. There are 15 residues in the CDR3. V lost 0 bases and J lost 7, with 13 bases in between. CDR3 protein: CASSYSARLGQPQHF. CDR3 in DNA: TGTGCCAGCAGTTACTCGGCCCGCCTCGGGCAGCCCCAGCATTTT.